This passage covers 11 T cell receptor beta chains from one sample sequenced in a study of cytotoxic CD8 clonotypes in ibrutinib-treated CLL. Assay: immunoSEQ multiplex PCR; the TCRdb copy retains only in-frame clones and omits some. The repertoire holds around 150,000 clones, with 81% as singletons. Sequences were derived from PBMCs, sampled after 12 months of ibrutinib treatment. These receptors were collected from a human donor with chronic lymphocytic leukemia.

The chain links TRBV18 to TRBJ2-7; possibly TRBD2 for D (6 bases). CDR1 and CDR2 from the germline V gene are KGHSH and LQKENI. This CDR3 spans 13 amino acids. Trimming removed 7 bases at V and 2 bases at J, with 12 bases between. The CDR3 bases are TGTGCCAGCTTCAGGGAGGCCCCCTACGAGCAGTACTTC. This translates into CASFREAPYEQYF.

Worth noting for this clone: Other DNA sequences in the sample encode the same CDR3. The gene calls are TRBV28 and TRBJ2-5, with no clear D. The CDR3 spans 12 residues. Trimming took off 2 bases at V and 1 base at J, with 2 bases between the two ends. The V gene's germline CDR1 is MDHEN and CDR2 SYDVKM. In nucleotides, the CDR3 is TGTGCCAGCAGTTTACTCCAAGAGACCCAGTACTTC. Encoded protein: CASSLLQETQYF.

Concerning this clone: Other DNA sequences in the sample encode the same CDR3. The rearrangement uses TRBV29-1 and TRBJ2-5; 9 bases match TRBD2. The CDR3 is 14 residues long. V was clipped by 4 bases and J by 1 base; unmatched bases: 4. From germline, CDR1 is SQVTM and CDR2 ANQGSEA. The CDR3 spells CSVVLSGGQETQYF. Here the CDR3 DNA reads TGCAGCGTTGTCCTTAGCGGGGGCCAAGAGACCCAGTACTTC.

This chain joins TRBV2 and TRBJ2-7, with a possible D match to TRBD2 (6 bases). The CDR3 consists of 16 residues. Per the germline V gene, CDR1 is SNHLY and CDR2 is FYNNEI. Between the trimmed V and J ends, which lost 1 base and 4 bases, there was a span of 17 bases. The chain's CDR3 is CASSEVGGGLTYEQYF. Here the CDR3 DNA reads TGTGCCAGCAGTGAAGTTGGGGGAGGCCTGACTTACGAGCAGTACTTC.

In this sample, this clone turned up a few times. The chain is built from TRBV7-6 and TRBJ1-1; D unresolved. The CDR3 extends over 16 amino acids. V lost 1 base and J lost 4, with 16 bases in between. Germline CDR1 reads SGHVS; CDR2 reads FNYEAQ. CDR3 coding DNA: TGTGCCAGCAGCTTAGAGTCAAGGGATTGGGGCACTGAAGCTTTCTTT. Protein sequence: CASSLESRDWGTEAFF. Using reference TRBV7-6 and TRBJ1-1 for the parts outside the CDR3, the full variable domain is GAGVSQSPRYKVTKRGQDVALRCDPISGHVSLYWYRQALGQGPEFLTYFNYEAQQDKSGLPNDRFSAERPEGSISTLTIQRTEQRDSAMYRCASSLESRDWGTEAFFGQGTRLTVV.

This clone has just one count. The V gene is TRBV7-2, the J gene TRBJ2-6; 11 nucleotides agree with TRBD2. V gave up 6 bases and J gave up 4 bases; unmatched junction bases: 14. Germline values: CDR1 SGHTA, CDR2 FQGNSA. The CDR3 extends over 19 amino acids. The chain's CDR3 is CASRRTGTSGVRGANVLTF. The CDR3 DNA is TGTGCCAGCAGGAGGACCGGGACTAGCGGAGTCCGGGGGGCCAACGTCCTGACTTTC. Using reference TRBV7-2 and TRBJ2-6 for the parts outside the CDR3, the full variable domain is GAGVSQSPSNKVTEKGKDVELRCDPISGHTALYWYRQSLGQGLEFLIYFQGNSAPDKSGLPSDRFSAERTGGSVSTLTIQRTQQEDSAVYLCASRRTGTSGVRGANVLTFGAGSRLTVL.

There are a few counts of this clone. This chain joins TRBV28 and TRBJ1-1; no definite D call. V shed 5 bases and J shed 1 base, with 8 bases lying between them. The CDR3 loop spans 13 amino acids. Germline CDR1 MDHEN, CDR2 SYDVKM. CDR3 loop: CASSVVKNTEAFF. The DNA for the CDR3 is TGTGCCAGCAGTGTCGTGAAGAACACTGAAGCTTTCTTT.

The rearrangement joins TRBV7-7 to TRBJ2-3; the D is unclear. The germline V and J ends were trimmed by 3 bases and 2 bases, with 12 bases remaining between them. CDR1 is SSHAT and CDR2 is FNYEAQ in the germline V gene (reference sequence). The CDR3 spans 15 residues. The CDR3: CASSLTPTSTDTQYF. The CDR3 nucleotides are TGTGCCAGCAGCTTGACCCCAACGTCCACAGATACGCAGTATTTT.

This chain joins TRBV5-1 and TRBJ2-7, with D perhaps matching TRBD1 (7 bases). Germline V gene data show CDR1 as SGHRS and CDR2 as YFSETQ. V was pared by 0 bases and J by 7 bases, with 14 bases between. There are 14 residues in the CDR3. CDR3: CASSLEAGGSEQYF. In DNA, the CDR3 is TGCGCCAGCAGCTTGGAGGCAGGGGGGAGTGAGCAGTACTTC.

The chain couples TRBV2 to TRBJ2-7, with D unresolved. The germline V gene encodes CDR1 SNHLY and CDR2 FYNNEI. Deletions cut 3 bases from V and 4 bases from J, with 13 bases between. The CDR3 extends over 14 amino acids. The chain's CDR3 is CASSDYGFGYEQYF. The CDR3, as DNA: TGTGCCAGCAGTGATTACGGGTTTGGGTACGAGCAGTACTTC.

This clone was seen a handful of times. The rearrangement links TRBV27 to TRBJ2-1; 7 bases line up with TRBD2. This CDR3 has 14 residues. Germline CDR1 and CDR2: MNHEY and SMNVEV (reference sequence). Unmatched junction bases numbered 6, after V lost 7 bases and J lost 3 bases. The CDR3, as DNA: TGTGCCAGCATGGGAGGGACGATCTACAATGAGCAGTTCTTC. It encodes CASMGGTIYNEQFF.